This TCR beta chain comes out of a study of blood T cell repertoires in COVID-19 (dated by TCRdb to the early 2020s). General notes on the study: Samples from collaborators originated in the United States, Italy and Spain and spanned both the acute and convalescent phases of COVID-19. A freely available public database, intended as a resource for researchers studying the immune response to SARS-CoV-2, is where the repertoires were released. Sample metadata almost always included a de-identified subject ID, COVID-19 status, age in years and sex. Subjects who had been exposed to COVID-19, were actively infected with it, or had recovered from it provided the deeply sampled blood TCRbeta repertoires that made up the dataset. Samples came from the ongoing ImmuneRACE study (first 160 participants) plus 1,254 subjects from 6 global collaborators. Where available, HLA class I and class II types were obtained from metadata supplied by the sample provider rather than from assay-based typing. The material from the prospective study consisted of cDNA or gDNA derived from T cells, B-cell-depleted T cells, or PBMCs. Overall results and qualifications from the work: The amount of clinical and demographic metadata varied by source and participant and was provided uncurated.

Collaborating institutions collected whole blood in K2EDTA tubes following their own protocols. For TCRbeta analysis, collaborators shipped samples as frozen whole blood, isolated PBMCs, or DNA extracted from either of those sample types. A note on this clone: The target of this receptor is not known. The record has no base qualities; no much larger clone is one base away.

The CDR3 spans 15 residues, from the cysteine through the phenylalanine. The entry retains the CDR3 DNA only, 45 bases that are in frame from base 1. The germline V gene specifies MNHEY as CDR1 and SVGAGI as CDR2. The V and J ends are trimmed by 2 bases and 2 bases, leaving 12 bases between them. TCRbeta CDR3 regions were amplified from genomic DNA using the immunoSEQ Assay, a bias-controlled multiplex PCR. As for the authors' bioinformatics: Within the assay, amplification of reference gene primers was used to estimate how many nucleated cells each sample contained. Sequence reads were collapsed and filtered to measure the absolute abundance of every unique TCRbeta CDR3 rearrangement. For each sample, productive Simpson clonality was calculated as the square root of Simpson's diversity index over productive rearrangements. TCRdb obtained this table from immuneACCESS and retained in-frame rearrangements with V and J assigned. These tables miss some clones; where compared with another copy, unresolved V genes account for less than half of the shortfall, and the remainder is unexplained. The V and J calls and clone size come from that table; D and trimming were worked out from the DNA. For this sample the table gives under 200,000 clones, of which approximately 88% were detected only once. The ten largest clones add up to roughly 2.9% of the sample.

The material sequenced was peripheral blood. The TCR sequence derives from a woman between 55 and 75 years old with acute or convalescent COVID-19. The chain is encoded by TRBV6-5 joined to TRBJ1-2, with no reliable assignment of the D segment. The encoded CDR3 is CASSYLGRANYGYTF. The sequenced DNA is TGTGCCAGCAGTTACCTCGGGAGGGCGAACTATGGCTACACCTTC.